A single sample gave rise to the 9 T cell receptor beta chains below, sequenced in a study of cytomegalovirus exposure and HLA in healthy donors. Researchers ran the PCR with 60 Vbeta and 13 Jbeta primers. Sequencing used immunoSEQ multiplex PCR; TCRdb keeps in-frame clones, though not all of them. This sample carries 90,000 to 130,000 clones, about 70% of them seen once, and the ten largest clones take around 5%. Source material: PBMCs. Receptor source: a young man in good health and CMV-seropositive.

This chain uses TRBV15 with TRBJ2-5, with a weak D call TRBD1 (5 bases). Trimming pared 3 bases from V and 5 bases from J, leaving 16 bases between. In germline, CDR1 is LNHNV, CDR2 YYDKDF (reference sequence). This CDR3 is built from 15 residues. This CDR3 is CATSSNRPLGETQYF. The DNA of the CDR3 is TGTGCCACCAGCAGCAACAGGCCTTTGGGGGAGACCCAGTACTTC.

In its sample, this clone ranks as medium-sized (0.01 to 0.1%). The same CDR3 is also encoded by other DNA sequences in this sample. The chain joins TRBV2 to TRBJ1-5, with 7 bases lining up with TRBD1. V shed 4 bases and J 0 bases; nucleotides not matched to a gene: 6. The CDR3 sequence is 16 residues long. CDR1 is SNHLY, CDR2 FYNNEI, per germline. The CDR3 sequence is CASSGQGARSNQPQHF. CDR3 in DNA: TGTGCCAGCAGTGGACAGGGTGCCCGTAGCAATCAGCCCCAGCATTTT.

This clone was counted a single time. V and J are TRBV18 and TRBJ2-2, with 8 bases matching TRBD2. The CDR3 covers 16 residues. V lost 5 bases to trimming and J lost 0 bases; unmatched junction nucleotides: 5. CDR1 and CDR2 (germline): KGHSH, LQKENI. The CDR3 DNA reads TGTGCCAGCTCAATTAGAGCGGGGGCGAACACCGGGGAGCTGTTTTTT. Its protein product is CASSIRAGANTGELFF.

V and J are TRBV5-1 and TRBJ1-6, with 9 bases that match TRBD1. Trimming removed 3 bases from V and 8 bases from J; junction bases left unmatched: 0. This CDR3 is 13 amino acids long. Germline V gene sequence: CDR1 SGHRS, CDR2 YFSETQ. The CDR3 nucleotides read TGCGCCAGCAGCTGGGACAGGGATTCACCCCTCCACTTT. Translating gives CASSWDRDSPLHF.

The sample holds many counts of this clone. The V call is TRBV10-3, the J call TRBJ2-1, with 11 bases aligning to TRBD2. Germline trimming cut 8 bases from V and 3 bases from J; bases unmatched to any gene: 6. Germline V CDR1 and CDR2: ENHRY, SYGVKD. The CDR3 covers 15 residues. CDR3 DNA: TGTGCCATCGGGTTGACTAGCGGGGTCTACAATGAGCAGTTCTTC. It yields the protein CAIGLTSGVYNEQFF.

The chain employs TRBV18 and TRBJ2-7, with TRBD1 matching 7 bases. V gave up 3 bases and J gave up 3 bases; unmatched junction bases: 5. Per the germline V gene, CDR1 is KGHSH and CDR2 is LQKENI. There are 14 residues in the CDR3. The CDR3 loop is CASSPTGDLYEQYF. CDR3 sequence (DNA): TGTGCCAGCTCACCTACAGGGGATCTCTACGAGCAGTACTTC.

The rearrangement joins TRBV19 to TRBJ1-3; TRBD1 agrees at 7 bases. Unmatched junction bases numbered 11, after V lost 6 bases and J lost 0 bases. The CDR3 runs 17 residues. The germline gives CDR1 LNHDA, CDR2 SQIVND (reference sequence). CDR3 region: CASRDRTGRSSGNTIYF. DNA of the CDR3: TGTGCCAGTAGAGACCGGACAGGCCGAAGCTCTGGAAACACCATATATTTT.

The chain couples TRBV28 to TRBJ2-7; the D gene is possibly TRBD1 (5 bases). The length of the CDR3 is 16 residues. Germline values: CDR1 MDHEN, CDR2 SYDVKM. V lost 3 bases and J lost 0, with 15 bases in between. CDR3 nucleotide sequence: TGTGCCAGCAGTTTTCGGATGGACACACTCTCCTACGAGCAGTACTTC. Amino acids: CASSFRMDTLSYEQYF.

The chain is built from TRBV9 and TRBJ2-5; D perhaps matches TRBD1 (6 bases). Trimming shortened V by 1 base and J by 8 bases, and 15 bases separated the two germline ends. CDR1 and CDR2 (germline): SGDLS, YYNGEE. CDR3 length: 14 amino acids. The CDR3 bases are TGTGCCAGCAGCGTATTCCCCGTAGGGGGAACCCAGTACTTC. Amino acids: CASSVFPVGGTQYF.